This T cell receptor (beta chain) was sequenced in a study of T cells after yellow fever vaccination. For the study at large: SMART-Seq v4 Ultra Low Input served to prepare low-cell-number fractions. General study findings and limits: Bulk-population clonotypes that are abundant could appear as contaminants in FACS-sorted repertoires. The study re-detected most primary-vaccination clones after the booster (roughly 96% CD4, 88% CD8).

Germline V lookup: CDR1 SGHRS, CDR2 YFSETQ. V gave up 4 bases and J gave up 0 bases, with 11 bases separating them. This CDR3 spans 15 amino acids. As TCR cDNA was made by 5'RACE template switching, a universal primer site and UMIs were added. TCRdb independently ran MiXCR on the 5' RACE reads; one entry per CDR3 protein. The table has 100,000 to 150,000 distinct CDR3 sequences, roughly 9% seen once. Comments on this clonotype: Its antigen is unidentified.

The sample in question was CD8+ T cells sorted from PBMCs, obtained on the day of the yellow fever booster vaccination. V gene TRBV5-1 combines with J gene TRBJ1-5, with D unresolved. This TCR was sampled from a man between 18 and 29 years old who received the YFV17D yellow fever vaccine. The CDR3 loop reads CASSPAGYSNQPQHF. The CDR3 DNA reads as TGCGCCAGCAGCCCCGCCGGGTATAGCAATCAGCCCCAGCATTTT.